Included here is one T cell receptor beta chain sequence, with context. Its matching antigen is unknown. Uncontrolled infection, other autoimmune disease, pregnancy and lactation each barred patients from inclusion. An approximately 10 ml volume of fresh peripheral blood provided the PBMCs. This sample stems from a study of T cells in Graves' hyperthyroidism and ophthalmopathy. Deletions cut 1 base from V and 5 bases from J, with 9 bases between. This CDR3 is built from 14 residues. Per germline, CDR1 MGHRA and CDR2 YSYEKL. TCR beta CDR3 sequences were amplified from RNA transcripts. An initial round of RT-PCR targeting the TCR CDR3 relied on the HTBI primer set. TCRdb ran MiXCR on the multiplex PCR reads and lists one entry per CDR3 protein. This table holds about 380,000 distinct CDR3 sequences, approximately 15% found once. Findings and caveats of the study: In simple terms, a model built on 13 V-J features told ophthalmopathy apart from stable hyperthyroidism. Within blood appeared most thyroid clonotypes that had expanded above 0.001.

V and J are TRBV4-1 and TRBJ2-1, with D uncertain. The clonotype comes from a man between 25 and 39 years old with Graves' hyperthyroidism that later progressed to Graves' ophthalmopathy. The source material was blood. CDR3 amino acids: CASSQVRDHNEQFF. The CDR3 DNA is TGCGCCAGCAGCCAAGTCAGAGACCACAATGAGCAGTTCTTC.